The 3 T cell receptor beta chains below were found in one sample sequenced in a study of T cell repertoires in cytomegalovirus infection (dated by TCRdb to the late 2010s). These reads were obtained on an Illumina HiSeq 1500. TCRdb trimmed the raw reads at Q25, called clones with MiXCR and kept productive beta chains. Identical CDR3 protein sequences are pooled into one entry, listed with their most common genes and DNA. This sample holds around 300,000 distinct CDR3 sequences; 9.5% were observed only once. The ten largest clones represent about 4.5% of the sample. The sequenced sample was PBMCs. These receptors originate from a human donor in good health (CMV status not recorded). Some clones in this sample may be carry-over from other donors' samples.

This clonotype was counted many times. The V call is TRBV6-1, the J call TRBJ1-5, with 8 bases that match TRBD1. The ends lost 10 bases at V and 6 bases at J; junction bases unmatched: 5. This CDR3 contains 12 residues. Per germline, CDR1 MNHNS and CDR2 SASEGT. The CDR3 DNA sequence: TGTGCCATCCGACAGGGGTTTCAGCCCCAGCATTTT. It codes for CAIRQGFQPQHF.

This clonotype was counted at least ten times. The J gene is TRBJ2-7, the V gene TRBV12-3 or TRBV12-4; D uncertain. This CDR3 comprises 14 residues. Trimming took off 1 base at V and 3 bases at J, with 10 bases between the two ends. The CDR3 is CASSLEADHYEQYF. The CDR3 bases are TGTGCCAGCAGTTTAGAGGCGGACCACTACGAGCAGTACTTC.

This clonotype was seen a few times. V is TRBV10-3 and J is TRBJ2-3; the D gene is possibly TRBD2 (6 bases). V was trimmed by 11 bases and J by 4 bases, leaving 13 bases between them. In germline, CDR1 is ENHRY, CDR2 SYGVKD. CDR3 size: 12 residues. CDR3 amino acids: CAVGGWSDTQYF. The CDR3 nucleotides are TGTGCCGTAGGAGGGTGGTCAGATACGCAGTATTTT.